These 3 T cell receptor beta chains share one sample of origin, sequenced in a study of control samples from healthy donors and cancer patients. TCRdb's table, derived via immunoSEQ multiplex PCR, lists solely in-frame clones and lacks some. The table has over 65,000 clones, approximately 94% seen once. Sample: blood. The origin of the receptors is a woman in her forties in good health.

This chain joins TRBV6-5 and TRBJ1-6, with 7 bases aligning to TRBD1. V lost 7 bases and J lost 7; bases outside the gene matches: 7. CDR1 and CDR2 (germline): MNHEY, SVGAGI. The CDR3 totals 14 residues. This CDR3 is CASTLDRKNSPLHF. The CDR3 DNA reads as TGTGCCAGCACCTTGGACAGGAAAAATTCACCCCTCCACTTT.

V gene TRBV27 combines with J gene TRBJ2-5, with D perhaps TRBD2 (5 bases). The V gene lost 3 bases and the J gene lost 0 bases, with 8 bases spanning the gap. This CDR3 has 14 amino acids. CDR1 and CDR2 from the germline V gene are MNHEY and SMNVEV (reference sequence). The CDR3 DNA is TGTGCCAGCAGTTTCTTGGGAGACCAAGAGACCCAGTACTTC. It encodes CASSFLGDQETQYF.

The V and J genes are TRBV7-6 and TRBJ2-2; 11 nucleotides match TRBD2. The CDR3 is 18 amino acids. After removal of 4 bases from V and 6 bases from J, the junction contained 13 bases not matched to a gene. Germline CDR1 SGHVS, CDR2 FNYEAQ. CDR3: CASSSASGGPPLAGELFF. The CDR3 coding sequence is TGTGCCAGCAGCTCCGCTAGCGGGGGGCCCCCCCTCGCCGGGGAGCTGTTTTTT. Filled out from reference TRBV7-6 and TRBJ2-2, the complete variable domain reads GAGVSQSPRYKVTKRGQDVALRCDPISGHVSLYWYRQALGQGPEFLTYFNYEAQQDKSGLPNDRFSAERPEGSISTLTIQRTEQRDSAMYRCASSSASGGPPLAGELFFGEGSRLTVL.